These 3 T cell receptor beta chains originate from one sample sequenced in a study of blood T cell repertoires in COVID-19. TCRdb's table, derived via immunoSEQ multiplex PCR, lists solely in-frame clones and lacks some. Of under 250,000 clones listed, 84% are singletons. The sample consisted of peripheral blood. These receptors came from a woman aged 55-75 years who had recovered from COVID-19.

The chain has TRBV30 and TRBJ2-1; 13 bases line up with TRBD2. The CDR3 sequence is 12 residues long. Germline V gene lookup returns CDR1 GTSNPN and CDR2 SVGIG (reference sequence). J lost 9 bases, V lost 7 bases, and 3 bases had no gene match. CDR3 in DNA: TGTGCCTTCACTAGCGGGGGGGCTGAGCAGTTCTTC. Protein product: CAFTSGGAEQFF.

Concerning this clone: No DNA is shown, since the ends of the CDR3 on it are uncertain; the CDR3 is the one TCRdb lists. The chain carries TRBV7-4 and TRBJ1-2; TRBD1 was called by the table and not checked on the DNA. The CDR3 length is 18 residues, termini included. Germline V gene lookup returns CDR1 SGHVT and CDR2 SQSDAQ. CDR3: CASSLGTGGYVFGNGYTF.

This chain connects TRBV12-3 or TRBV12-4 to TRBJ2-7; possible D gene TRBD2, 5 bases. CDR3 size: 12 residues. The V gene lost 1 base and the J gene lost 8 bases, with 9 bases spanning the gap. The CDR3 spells CASSLEVAQQYF. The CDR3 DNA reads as TGTGCCAGCAGTTTAGAAGTAGCGCAGCAGTACTTC.